This TCR beta chain comes out of a study of T cells in Graves' hyperthyroidism and ophthalmopathy. Study-wide results and caveats: Most thyroid clonotypes with frequency above 0.001 were detected in blood.

The table lists this clonotype with many counts. Its antigen is still unknown. The investigators amplified TCR beta CDR3 regions from RNA transcripts. HTBI primers were employed in a first-round RT-PCR of the TCR CDR3. TCRdb re-analysed the multiplex PCR reads in MiXCR, keeping a single row per CDR3 protein. The table includes around 450,000 distinct CDR3 sequences, roughly 15% detected once. V was shortened by 6 bases and J by 0 bases, with 12 bases between the two germline ends. Germline-derived CDR1 and CDR2 are MNHEY and SMNVEV (reference sequence). The CDR3 is made up of 15 amino acids. The sample was blood. The source is a young woman with Graves' hyperthyroidism. The chain links TRBV27 to TRBJ1-5, with a weak D call TRBD1 (6 bases). CDR3 loop: CASRPTGDSNQPQHF. The CDR3 DNA follows: TGTGCCAGCAGACCGACAGGAGATAGCAATCAGCCCCAGCATTTT.